Each of the 31 T cell receptor beta chains below was sequenced from the same sample in a study of blood T cell repertoires in COVID-19. TCRdb's table, derived via immunoSEQ multiplex PCR, lists solely in-frame clones and lacks some. This sample has a few hundred thousand clones, with 86% found just once. Specimen: peripheral blood. Every receptor here comes from a woman in her 70s with COVID-19, enrolled during active disease.

The V and J genes are TRBV7-9 and TRBJ2-5; no reliable D call. Germline CDR1 SEHNR, CDR2 FQNEAQ (reference sequence). The length of the CDR3 is 13 residues. V lost 3 bases, J lost 5 bases, and 10 bases lay in between. The CDR3 spells CASSFSGTETQYF. CDR3 DNA: TGTGCCAGCAGCTTCAGTGGTACGGAGACCCAGTACTTC.

The V call is TRBV9, the J call TRBJ2-2; the match to TRBD2 covers 12 bases. CDR1 is SGDLS and CDR2 is YYNGEE in the germline V gene. The CDR3 contains 16 residues. Unmatched junction bases numbered 3, after V lost 0 bases and J lost 6 bases. Here the CDR3 reads CASSVVASGGAGELFF. The DNA for the CDR3 is TGTGCCAGCAGCGTAGTTGCTAGCGGGGGGGCCGGGGAGCTGTTTTTT.

The chain links TRBV11-1 to TRBJ1-6, with TRBD1 as a possible D gene (6 bases). Germline V gene lookup returns CDR1 SGHAT and CDR2 FQDESV (reference sequence). The CDR3 totals 16 residues. V lost 2 bases and J lost 6, with 14 bases in between. The CDR3 here is CASSLLGALPNSPLHF. The CDR3 bases are TGTGCCAGCAGCTTACTGGGGGCGCTTCCTAATTCACCCCTCCACTTT.

Remarks on this clone: The sample carries other DNA sequences with the same CDR3. The V call is TRBV30, the J call TRBJ1-1; D not certain. The V end was cut by 2 bases, the J end by 3 bases, with 4 bases between. Germline CDR1 reads GTSNPN; CDR2 reads SVGIG (reference sequence). The CDR3 is 11 residues long. The CDR3 region is CAWSPYTEAFF. The CDR3 coding sequence is TGTGCCTGGAGTCCCTACACTGAAGCTTTCTTT. The full variable domain, its missing parts supplied by reference TRBV30 and TRBJ1-1, is SQTIHQWPATLVQPVGSPLSLECTVEGTSNPNLYWYRQAAGRGLQLLFYSVGIGQISSEVPQNLSASRPQDRQFILSSKKLLLSDSGFYLCAWSPYTEAFFGQGTRLTVV.

The chain has TRBV24-1 and TRBJ2-5; tentatively, D is TRBD2 (6 bases). CDR3 length: 15 amino acids. V dropped 3 bases and J dropped 0 bases, with 10 bases sitting between them. The V gene's germline CDR1 is KGHDR and CDR2 SFDVKD. CDR3 amino acids: CATSDPLAYQETQYF. In DNA, the CDR3 is TGTGCCACCAGTGATCCTCTAGCGTACCAAGAGACCCAGTACTTC.

For the CDR3, the DNA is TGCGCCAGCAGCTTGGGTGGCACATGGGCGGGAGAGACCCAGTACTTC. Translating gives CASSLGGTWAGETQYF. The V call is TRBV5-1, the J call TRBJ2-5; the D gene is possibly TRBD2 (5 bases). Trimming removed 0 bases from V and 4 bases from J, with 16 bases in between. CDR1 is SGHRS and CDR2 is YFSETQ in the germline V gene. This CDR3 has 16 amino acids. Based on the CDR3 plus reference TRBV5-1 and TRBJ2-5, the full variable domain is KAGVTQTPRYLIKTRGQQVTLSCSPISGHRSVSWYQQTPGQGLQFLFEYFSETQRNKGNFPGRFSGRQFSNSRSEMNVSTLELGDSALYLCASSLGGTWAGETQYFGPGTRLLVL.

The chain carries TRBV5-1 and TRBJ1-1; maybe TRBD1 (6 bases). V lost 0 bases and J lost 1, with 10 bases in between. The CDR3 length is 15 residues. The germline CDR1 and CDR2 sequences are SGHRS and YFSETQ. The CDR3 region has the DNA TGCGCCAGCAGCTTGGATGGACAGACGAACACTGAAGCTTTCTTT. Amino acid sequence: CASSLDGQTNTEAFF.

V and J are TRBV5-4 and TRBJ2-5, with 7 bases aligning to TRBD1. V gave up 4 bases and J gave up 5 bases; unmatched junction bases: 14. Germline V CDR1 and CDR2: SGHNT, YYREEE (reference sequence). CDR3 length: 16 amino acids. The CDR3 coding sequence is TGTGCCAGCAGCCCGCCGTGGACAGGTGCTAAGGAGACCCAGTACTTC. It encodes CASSPPWTGAKETQYF.

The rearrangement links TRBV7-2 to TRBJ1-1, with no clear D. CDR3 length: 13 amino acids. The V gene lost 5 bases and the J gene lost 0 bases, with 7 bases spanning the gap. Germline loops: CDR1 SGHTA, CDR2 FQGNSA. CDR3 region: CASSPQVNTEAFF. The CDR3 DNA follows: TGTGCCAGCAGCCCTCAGGTGAACACTGAAGCTTTCTTT.

The gene calls are TRBV7-2 and TRBJ2-5; D remains ambiguous. V was pared by 2 bases and J by 1 base, with 8 bases between. Germline lookup yields CDR1 SGHTA and CDR2 FQGNSA. The CDR3 loop spans 14 amino acids. DNA of the CDR3: TGTGCCAGCAGCTTAAATCCGGGCCAAGAGACCCAGTACTTC. Translation gives CASSLNPGQETQYF. Supplemented by reference TRBV7-2 and TRBJ2-5, the full variable domain reads GAGVSQSPSNKVTEKGKDVELRCDPISGHTALYWYRQSLGQGLEFLIYFQGNSAPDKSGLPSDRFSAERTGGSVSTLTIQRTQQEDSAVYLCASSLNPGQETQYFGPGTRLLVL.

The CDR3 is CASSLPRTGGSGNTIYF. The CDR3 region has the DNA TGTGCCAGCAGCTTACCGAGGACAGGGGGAAGTGGAAACACCATATATTTT. This chain links TRBV7-2 with TRBJ1-3; the match to TRBD1 covers 10 bases. The CDR3 is made up of 17 amino acids. Germline V gene sequence: CDR1 SGHTA, CDR2 FQGNSA. J gave up 3 bases and V 2 bases, and 7 bases lay outside the gene matches.

This chain links TRBV4-1 with TRBJ2-2; 10 bases are shared with TRBD2. The CDR3 has 16 residues. The germline V gene encodes CDR1 MGHRA and CDR2 YSYEKL. V lost 4 bases and J lost 1; bases outside the gene matches: 3. The CDR3 reads CASSPVAGGNTGELFF. In DNA, the CDR3 is TGCGCCAGCAGCCCGGTAGCGGGAGGGAACACCGGGGAGCTGTTTTTT.

This clone appeared once. The rearrangement uses TRBV19 and TRBJ1-6; a weak D match, TRBD1 (6 bases). The CDR3 has 20 amino acids. V was shortened by 4 bases and J by 0 bases, with 22 bases between the two germline ends. Per germline, CDR1 LNHDA and CDR2 SQIVND (reference sequence). DNA for the CDR3: TGTGCCAGTAGTACCTCATCGACAGGACCCAGGAGCTCCTATAATTCACCCCTCCACTTT. It specifies CASSTSSTGPRSSYNSPLHF.

The chain employs TRBV10-1 and TRBJ1-1; D might be TRBD1 (5 bases). The CDR3 runs 14 residues. The V and J ends lost 4 bases and 1 base respectively, with 10 bases between them. CDR1 WNHNN and CDR2 SYGVQD come from the germline V gene (reference sequence). The CDR3 nucleotides are TGCGCCAGCAGTGTTGGCAGGGAGAACACTGAAGCTTTCTTT. This sequence encodes CASSVGRENTEAFF.

The chain combines TRBV2 with TRBJ1-3, with D tentatively TRBD1 (5 bases). CDR1 and CDR2 from the germline V gene are SNHLY and FYNNEI. This CDR3 region has 14 residues. The V end lost 6 bases, the J end lost 3 bases, and 12 bases lay between the germline ends. CDR3 sequence: CASRATGDGNTIYF. The CDR3 DNA reads TGTGCCAGCAGGGCCACAGGAGATGGAAACACCATATATTTT.

The J gene is TRBJ1-3, the V gene TRBV20-1, with D unclear. Germline V CDR1 and CDR2: DFQATT, SNEGSKA (reference sequence). V was clipped by 6 bases and J by 0 bases, with 3 bases between them. There are 11 residues in the CDR3. The CDR3 nucleotides are TGCAGTGCCTACTCTGGAAACACCATATATTTT. This codes for CSAYSGNTIYF.

The chain combines TRBV6-4 with TRBJ1-2; D perhaps matches TRBD1 (5 bases). Germline CDR1 is MRHNA and CDR2 is SNTAGT. V was cut by 6 bases and J by 5 bases, with 19 bases left in between. This CDR3 spans 15 amino acids. DNA of the CDR3: TGTGCCAGCAGAAAAAGGGGTCTATCGTGGTATGGCTACACCTTC. This codes for CASRKRGLSWYGYTF.

The CDR3 loop is CASSLGSLTYEQYF. CDR3 coding DNA: TGTGCCAGCAGCTTAGGGAGCCTTACCTACGAGCAGTACTTC. The chain couples TRBV7-2 to TRBJ2-7; D unclear. Deletions cut 1 base from V and 2 bases from J, with 9 bases between. The length of the CDR3 is 14 residues. Looked up from germline, CDR1 is SGHTA and CDR2 is FQGNSA.

This clone was observed a handful of times. The same CDR3 arises from other DNA sequences in this sample as well. The rearrangement joins TRBV7-2 to TRBJ2-7, with 7 bases that match TRBD2. Germline trimming cut 0 bases from V and 4 bases from J; bases unmatched to any gene: 0. This CDR3 has 13 residues. Germline CDR1 reads SGHTA; CDR2 reads FQGNSA. The CDR3 loop is CASSLAGGYEQYF. The DNA of the CDR3 is TGTGCCAGCAGCTTAGCGGGGGGGTACGAGCAGTACTTC.

This chain connects TRBV14 to TRBJ2-5; D not certain. V lost 0 bases and J 4 bases, leaving 9 bases between the germline ends. Looked up from germline, CDR1 is SGHDN and CDR2 is FVKESK. CDR3 length equals 14 residues. The CDR3 nucleotides are TGTGCCAGCAGCCAAGATCCCGGTGGAGAGACCCAGTACTTC. Its protein is CASSQDPGGETQYF.

V and J are TRBV6-5 and TRBJ1-1; TRBD1 matches at 9 bases. CDR3 length: 14 amino acids. Germline V lookup: CDR1 MNHEY, CDR2 SVGAGI. With 4 bases clipped from V and 5 bases from J, the junction kept 5 bases outside the gene matches. In DNA, the CDR3 is TGTGCCAGCAGTTCGACAGGGGGAGAGACTGAAGCTTTCTTT. This sequence encodes CASSSTGGETEAFF.

CDR3 bases: TGCGCCAGCAGCTGGGACAGTTTAAACACTGAAGCTTTCTTT. It encodes CASSWDSLNTEAFF. The chain employs TRBV5-1 and TRBJ1-1; 7 bases map to TRBD1. This CDR3 is built from 14 residues. The ends lost 3 bases at V and 2 bases at J; junction bases unmatched: 4. CDR1 SGHRS and CDR2 YFSETQ come from the germline V gene.

The CDR3: CASRHRAGELFF. The CDR3, as DNA: TGTGCCAGCAGACACAGGGCCGGGGAGCTGTTTTTT. This chain connects TRBV13 to TRBJ2-2; TRBD1 is a possible D gene (6 bases). CDR3 length: 12 amino acids. V was pared by 6 bases and J by 6 bases, with 8 bases between. Germline lookup yields CDR1 PRHDT and CDR2 FYEKMQ (reference sequence).

The chain combines TRBV28 with TRBJ1-5; D remains ambiguous. The CDR3 loop spans 13 amino acids. Germline CDR1 reads MDHEN; CDR2 reads SYDVKM. V lost 6 bases and J lost 4, with 10 bases in between. CDR3 loop: CASSRETNQPQHF. CDR3 DNA: TGTGCCAGCAGCCGGGAAACGAATCAGCCCCAGCATTTT.

The chain carries TRBV2 and TRBJ2-7, with 9 bases fitting TRBD1. The V gene end was trimmed by 4 bases and the J gene end by 3 bases; junction bases not matched to a gene: 4. Germline CDR1 SNHLY, CDR2 FYNNEI. The CDR3 runs 14 residues. The chain's CDR3 is CASSVQTGGYEQYF. CDR3 DNA sequence: TGTGCCAGCAGTGTACAGACAGGGGGCTACGAGCAGTACTTC. Drawing the rest from reference TRBV2 and TRBJ2-7, the complete variable domain is EPEVTQTPSHQVTQMGQEVILRCVPISNHLYFYWYRQILGQKVEFLVSFYNNEISEKSEIFDDQFSVERPDGSNFTLKIRSTKLEDSAMYFCASSVQTGGYEQYFGPGTRLTVT.

The rearrangement joins TRBV11-2 to TRBJ1-4; TRBD1 might be the D (5 bases). V lost 3 bases, J lost 5 bases, and 10 bases lay in between. This CDR3 comprises 14 residues. From germline, CDR1 is SGHAT and CDR2 FQNNGV. This CDR3 is CASSLAGPNEKLFF. DNA of the CDR3: TGTGCCAGCAGCTTGGCGGGACCCAATGAAAAACTGTTTTTT.

This chain uses TRBV6-2 or TRBV6-3 with TRBJ1-5; weak D call: TRBD1 (5 bases). Germline V lookup: CDR1 MNHEY, CDR2 SVGEGT. Trimming pared 5 bases from V and 4 bases from J, leaving 15 bases between. The length of the CDR3 is 15 residues. The CDR3 protein is CASSPRGEGNQPQHF. The CDR3, as DNA: TGTGCCAGCAGTCCCCGCGGGGAGGGGAATCAGCCCCAGCATTTT.

DNA of the CDR3: TGTGCCTGGAGTGGGGGACAGGGATGGATCACTGAAGCTTTCTTT. It codes for CAWSGGQGWITEAFF. The rearrangement joins TRBV30 to TRBJ1-1; TRBD1 matches at 9 bases. V was clipped by 1 base and J by 4 bases; unmatched bases: 7. The germline CDR1 and CDR2 sequences are GTSNPN and SVGIG (reference sequence). The CDR3 length is 15 residues.

The chain uses TRBV19 and TRBJ1-2, with no clear D. Trimming pared 0 bases from V and 4 bases from J, leaving 12 bases between. The CDR3 spans 15 residues. CDR1 is LNHDA, CDR2 SQIVND, per germline (reference sequence). CDR3 in amino acids: CASSIETIPPYGYTF. CDR3 DNA: TGTGCCAGTAGTATAGAGACAATTCCCCCCTATGGCTACACCTTC.

The chain combines TRBV12-5 with TRBJ2-2; 7 bases agree with TRBD1. The V gene end was trimmed by 2 bases and the J gene end by 6 bases; junction bases not matched to a gene: 12. Germline CDR1 is LGHNT and CDR2 is FRNRAP. The length of the CDR3 is 17 residues. This CDR3 is CASGLSPTGNLAGELFF. CDR3 DNA: TGTGCTAGTGGTTTGTCGCCGACAGGGAATTTGGCCGGGGAGCTGTTTTTT.

CDR3 in DNA: TGTGCCAGCAGTGAACTTTCCGAGGTCTCACCCCTCCACTTT. Its protein is CASSELSEVSPLHF. The chain is built from TRBV2 and TRBJ1-6; no clear D gene. This CDR3 contains 14 residues. Per the germline V gene, CDR1 is SNHLY and CDR2 is FYNNEI. Trimming shortened V by 2 bases and J by 10 bases, and 12 bases separated the two germline ends.